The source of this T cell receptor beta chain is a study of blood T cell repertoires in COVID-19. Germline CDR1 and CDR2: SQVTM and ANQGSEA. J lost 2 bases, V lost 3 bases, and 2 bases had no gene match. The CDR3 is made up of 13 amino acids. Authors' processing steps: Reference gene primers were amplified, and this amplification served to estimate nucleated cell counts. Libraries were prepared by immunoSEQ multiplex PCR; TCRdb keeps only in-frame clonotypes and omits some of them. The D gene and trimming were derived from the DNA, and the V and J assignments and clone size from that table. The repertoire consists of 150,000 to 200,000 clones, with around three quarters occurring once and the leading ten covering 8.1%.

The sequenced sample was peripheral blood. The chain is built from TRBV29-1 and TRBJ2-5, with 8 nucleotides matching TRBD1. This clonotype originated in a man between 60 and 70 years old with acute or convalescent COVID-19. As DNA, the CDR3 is TGCAGCGTTGACCAGGGGGCTCAAGAGACCCAGTACTTC. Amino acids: CSVDQGAQETQYF.